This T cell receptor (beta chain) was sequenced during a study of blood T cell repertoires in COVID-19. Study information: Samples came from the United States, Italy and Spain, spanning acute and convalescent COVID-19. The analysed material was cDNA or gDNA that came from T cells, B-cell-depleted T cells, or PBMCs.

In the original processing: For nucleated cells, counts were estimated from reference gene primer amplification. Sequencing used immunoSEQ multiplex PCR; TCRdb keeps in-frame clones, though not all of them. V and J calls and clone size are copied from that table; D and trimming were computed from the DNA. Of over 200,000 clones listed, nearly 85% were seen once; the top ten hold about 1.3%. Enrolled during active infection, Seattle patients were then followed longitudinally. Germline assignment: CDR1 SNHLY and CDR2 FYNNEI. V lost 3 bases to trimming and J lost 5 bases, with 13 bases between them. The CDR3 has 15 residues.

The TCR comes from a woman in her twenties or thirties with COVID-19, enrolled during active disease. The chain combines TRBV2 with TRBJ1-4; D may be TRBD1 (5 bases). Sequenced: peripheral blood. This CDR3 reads CASSDDTGVNEKLFF. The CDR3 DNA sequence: TGTGCCAGCAGTGATGACACGGGGGTCAATGAAAAACTGTTTTTT. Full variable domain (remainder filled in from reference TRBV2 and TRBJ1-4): EPEVTQTPSHQVTQMGQEVILRCVPISNHLYFYWYRQILGQKVEFLVSFYNNEISEKSEIFDDQFSVERPDGSNFTLKIRSTKLEDSAMYFCASSDDTGVNEKLFFGSGTQLSVL.